A selection of T cell receptor beta chains follows, all from one sample in a study of blood T cell repertoires in COVID-19. The protocol was immunoSEQ multiplex PCR, while the TCRdb copy is restricted to in-frame clones and leaves out a portion. The top ten hold around 7% of the sample, which has under 400,000 clones, 90% seen once. Material for sequencing was peripheral blood. These receptors originate from a man between 18 and 35 years old with active or convalescent COVID-19. CDR3s include the opening cysteine and the closing phenylalanine or tryptophan. A D gene is named only where the DNA matches it firmly. The listing skips clone size in some rows; elsewhere it reads once, few, many or a size class.

D	size	J	V	DNA	CDR3
-	-	TRBJ1-6	TRBV4-1	TGCGCCAGCAGCTCTCGGGAAGAAGGGTTTAATTCACCCCTCCACTTT	CASSSREEGFNSPLHF
TRBD1	few	TRBJ1-6	TRBV9	TGTGCCAGCAGGGGCTCAGGACAGGAAAATTCACCCCTCCACTTT	CASRGSGQENSPLHF
-	-	TRBJ2-1	TRBV19	TGTGCCAGTAGTTACGGTTCGATCCTCTACAATGAGCAGTTCTTC	CASSYGSILYNEQFF
TRBD1	-	TRBJ1-1	TRBV27	TGTGCCAGCACTCGACAGGGGCGCCCTGAAGCTTTCTTT	CASTRQGRPEAFF
-	-	TRBJ1-1	TRBV10-3	TGTGCCATCAGTGATAATGCGATGAACACTGAAGCTTTCTTT	CAISDNAMNTEAFF
TRBD2	-	TRBJ2-7	TRBV4-1	TGCGCCAGCAGCCAAGCGGGGCTAGCGGGAGTAAGCGACGAGCAGTACTTC	CASSQAGLAGVSDEQYF
TRBD1	once	TRBJ1-2	TRBV5-1	TGCGCCAGCAGCCCGACAGGGAGTCGTGGCTACACCTTC	CASSPTGSRGYTF
-	-	TRBJ1-3	TRBV6-5	TGTGCCAGCAGCCGAGAATTCCCCTCGGGAAACACCATATATTTT	CASSREFPSGNTIYF
-	-	TRBJ2-2	TRBV19	TGTGCCAGTAGTGCCTCGGCTACAGGGATCGGGGAGCTGTTTTTT	CASSASATGIGELFF
-	-	TRBJ1-1	TRBV9	TGTGCCAGCAGCGTTTACGGGACACCGAACACTGAAGCTTTCTTT	CASSVYGTPNTEAFF
TRBD2	-	TRBJ2-3	TRBV6-2/TRBV6-3	TGTGCCAGCAGTGCGGGAGCCCAAAGCACAGATACGCAGTATTTT	CASSAGAQSTDTQYF
-	-	TRBJ1-4	TRBV4-1	TGCGCCAGCGGAGCGAATGAAAAACTGTTTTTT	CASGANEKLFF
-	-	TRBJ1-1	TRBV5-4	TGTGCCAGCAGCTTGGAACTGGGGCGCAACACTGAAGCTTTCTTT	CASSLELGRNTEAFF
-	-	TRBJ1-2	TRBV28	TGTGCCAGCAGTGGGGCTTCCTATGGCTACACCTTC	CASSGASYGYTF
-	-	TRBJ1-1	TRBV2	TGTGCCAGCAGATCCCCCGTAAACACTGAAGCTTTCTTT	CASRSPVNTEAFF
TRBD2	-	TRBJ2-1	TRBV24-1	TGTGCCACCAGTGAGGTGACTAGCGGATACAATGAGCAGTTCTTC	CATSEVTSGYNEQFF
-	-	TRBJ1-2	TRBV19	TGTGCCAGTGCCCACCCAGTTAACTATGGCTACACCTTC	CASAHPVNYGYTF
TRBD2	-	TRBJ2-7	TRBV5-6	TGTGCCAGCAGCTTGGGCGGATTAGCGGGAGGCGTGGAGCAGTACTTC	CASSLGGLAGGVEQYF
-	-	TRBJ1-4	TRBV7-9	TGTGCCAGCAGCTTAGCGCCCAGGCCTAATGAAAAACTGTTTTTT	CASSLAPRPNEKLFF
-	-	TRBJ2-3	TRBV18	TGTGCCAGCTCCTCCCAATCGCTGGGGGGTACGCAGTATTTT	CASSSQSLGGTQYF
-	-	TRBJ2-5	TRBV21-1	TGTGCCAGCAGCAAGCGGAAGCGGGAGGTCGAGACCCAGTACTTC	CASSKRKREVETQYF
TRBD1	few	TRBJ1-4	TRBV2	TGTGCCAGCAGAGGGACAGGGGTAAATGAAAAACTGTTTTTT	CASRGTGVNEKLFF
TRBD1	-	TRBJ1-5	TRBV28	TGTGCCAGCAGTCCTCGGACAGGGGGTTTCCAGCCCCAGCATTTT	CASSPRTGGFQPQHF
-	-	TRBJ1-5	TRBV6-2/TRBV6-3	TGTGCCAGCAGCCTCGGACAACGCAATCAGCCCCAGCATTTT	CASSLGQRNQPQHF
-	-	TRBJ2-3	TRBV4-3	TGCGCCAGCAGCCAAGGAGTAAGCGTGCCAGATACGCAGTATTTT	CASSQGVSVPDTQYF
TRBD1	once	TRBJ2-7	TRBV19	TGTGCCAGTAGTCTTACACACAGGGGGAGCGGTTCCTACGAGCAGTACTTC	CASSLTHRGSGSYEQYF
TRBD1	few	TRBJ2-2	TRBV6-5	TGTGCCAGCAGAACCGACAGGGCGAACACCGGGGAGCTGTTTTTT	CASRTDRANTGELFF
TRBD2	-	TRBJ2-2	TRBV4-2	TGTGCCAGCAGCCTTAGCGGGAGTCAGGCCGGGGAGCTGTTTTTT	CASSLSGSQAGELFF
TRBD2	once	TRBJ2-7	TRBV2	TGTGCCAGCATAGCGGGAGGGCAGTACGAGCAGTACTTC	CASIAGGQYEQYF
TRBD1	-	TRBJ1-2	TRBV7-9	TGTGCCAGCAGCTTAGGCGGACAGGTCTATGGCTACACCTTC	CASSLGGQVYGYTF
-	-	TRBJ2-4	TRBV2	TGTGCCAGCCTATTTAGTTTGGAGATACTAGCCAAAAACATTCAGTACTTC	CASLFSLEILAKNIQYF
-	-	TRBJ1-4	TRBV6-5	TGTGCCAGCAGTTACGGGAAGGGGGGGGAAAAACTGTTTTTT	CASSYGKGGEKLFF
-	few	TRBJ2-3	TRBV7-2	TGTGCCAGCAGCCAGAGCGCCGCGGCCACAGATACGCAGTATTTT	CASSQSAAATDTQYF
TRBD2	-	TRBJ2-7	TRBV19	TGTGCCAGTAGAGGGACTAGCGGGAGCCAAGACGAGCAGTACTTC	CASRGTSGSQDEQYF
-	-	TRBJ2-5	TRBV11-1	TGTGCCAGCAGCTTAGGTGGCCTAGCGCAAGAGACCCAGTACTTC	CASSLGGLAQETQYF
-	-	TRBJ2-7	TRBV15	TGTGCCACCAGCCCGAGACAGAGGATATCCTACGAGCAGTACTTC	CATSPRQRISYEQYF
TRBD2	-	TRBJ2-3	TRBV7-9	TGTGCCAGCAGCTTTCCCGTAGGGACTAGCGGACCCCTTTTT	CASSFPVGTSGPLF
TRBD2	-	TRBJ2-7	TRBV6-5	TGTGCCAGCAGTCCCTCACTAGCGGGAGTATACGAGCAGTACTTC	CASSPSLAGVYEQYF
-	-	TRBJ1-2	TRBV15	TGTGCCACCAGCAGAGATATAGGGGGAGAATATGGCTACACCTTC	CATSRDIGGEYGYTF
-	-	TRBJ1-6	TRBV19	TGTGCCAGTAGTATTCAGGACAGTTTCCTCCTCCACTTT	CASSIQDSFLLHF
TRBD2	-	TRBJ2-7	TRBV28	TGTGCCAGCAGGTACCTAGGGACTAGCGGCTCCTACGAGCAGTACTTC	CASRYLGTSGSYEQYF
-	-	TRBJ1-1	TRBV19	TGTGCCAGTAGTATAGGAGAGGACACTGAAGCTTTCTTT	CASSIGEDTEAFF
TRBD2	-	TRBJ2-1	TRBV7-2	TGTGCCAGCAGCGGTCTAGCGGGGGGGCGGATTGAGCAGTTCTTC	CASSGLAGGRIEQFF
-	-	TRBJ2-7	TRBV21-1	TGTGCCAGCAGCCAACGGGGGGACCACCCCTACGAGCAGTACTTC	CASSQRGDHPYEQYF
TRBD2	-	TRBJ2-1	TRBV18	TGTGCCAGCTCACCCCCGGTAGCGGGGAGAGACTACAATGAGCAGTTCTTC	CASSPPVAGRDYNEQFF
-	-	TRBJ1-6	TRBV11-2	TGTGCCAGCAGCTTAATCGCCGCGGATAATTCACCCCTCCACTTT	CASSLIAADNSPLHF
-	-	TRBJ2-7	TRBV7-9	TGTGCCAGCAGCTTAGTCGACAGTTCCTACGAGCAGTACTTC	CASSLVDSSYEQYF
TRBD1	-	TRBJ1-4	TRBV9	TGTGCCAGCAGCGTAGAGGGGGCGCCCAGCTCCGAAAAACTGTTTTTT	CASSVEGAPSSEKLFF
TRBD2	-	TRBJ2-2	TRBV7-9	TGTGCCAGCAGCTCAAATCCGGGACTAGCGGGAGGGCCGGTCGGGGAGCTGTTTTTT	CASSSNPGLAGGPVGELFF
-	-	TRBJ2-1	TRBV9	TGTGCCAGCAGCGTAGGAGGCGGATCGAACAATGAGCAGTTCTTC	CASSVGGGSNNEQFF
TRBD1	-	TRBJ1-4	TRBV28	TGTGCCAGCAGCTTTACACAGGGGGGAAATGAAAAACTGTTTTTT	CASSFTQGGNEKLFF